A single sample is the source of the 30 T cell receptor beta chains below, sequenced in a study of cytomegalovirus exposure and HLA in healthy donors. PCR primers comprised 60 Vbeta and 13 Jbeta primers. TCRdb's copy holds only in-frame clones and misses some; the assay was immunoSEQ multiplex PCR. The repertoire consists of about 150,000 clones, with around 9.6% occurring once and the leading ten covering 1.5% to 2%. Sequences were obtained from PBMCs. The receptors stem from a male donor in good health and CMV-seronegative.

Only a few counts were recorded for this clone. The chain employs TRBV6-1 and TRBJ2-3, with D possibly being TRBD1 (5 bases). V lost 7 bases and J lost 2, with 13 bases in between. In germline, CDR1 is MNHNS, CDR2 SASEGT. This CDR3 region has 14 residues. CDR3 DNA: TGTGCCAGCATACGGGCAGGGTACACAGATACGCAGTATTTT. Its protein is CASIRAGYTDTQYF.

This clone was seen a few times. The chain employs TRBV4-3 and TRBJ1-2; unclear D gene. This CDR3 comprises 12 residues. The V gene lost 0 bases and the J gene lost 8 bases, with 7 bases spanning the gap. Germline lookup yields CDR1 LGHNA and CDR2 YSLEER. The CDR3 protein is CASSQETGGYTF. Written as DNA, the CDR3 is TGCGCCAGCAGCCAAGAAACGGGAGGCTACACCTTC.

This clone occurred a few times. The chain joins TRBV7-9 to TRBJ2-7, with D perhaps TRBD2 (5 bases). V was pared by 9 bases and J by 0 bases, with 18 bases between. Germline CDR1 is SEHNR and CDR2 is FQNEAQ (reference sequence). The CDR3 runs 15 residues. Written as DNA, the CDR3 is TGTGCCAGTCGGGATTATTGGGCAAGCTCCTACGAGCAGTACTTC. It specifies CASRDYWASSYEQYF.

The sample holds many counts of this clone. V gene TRBV28 combines with J gene TRBJ1-5; a weak D match, TRBD1 (5 bases). V was cut by 6 bases and J by 3 bases, with 18 bases left in between. Germline assignment: CDR1 MDHEN and CDR2 SYDVKM. The CDR3 extends over 16 amino acids. The CDR3 DNA is TGTGCCAGCAGCTTCTCGAGTGACAGTTACAATCAGCCCCAGCATTTT. Protein sequence: CASSFSSDSYNQPQHF.

This chain uses TRBV4-3 with TRBJ2-7, with a tentative D call TRBD2 (5 bases). The CDR3 runs to 16 residues. V lost 3 bases and J lost 0, with 15 bases in between. Germline CDR1 LGHNA, CDR2 YSLEER. CDR3 in amino acids: CASSHRWTGSSYEQYF. The CDR3 bases are TGCGCCAGCAGCCATCGCTGGACTGGTAGCTCCTACGAGCAGTACTTC.

This clone was recorded a few times. This chain links TRBV2 with TRBJ1-4; tentative D call: TRBD1 (6 bases). The germline V gene has CDR1 SNHLY and CDR2 FYNNEI. The CDR3 is 12 amino acids. Trimming removed 6 bases from V and 8 bases from J, with 10 bases in between. The CDR3 coding sequence is TGTGCCAGCAGAGGGACACCCGAAAAACTGTTTTTT. It specifies CASRGTPEKLFF.

This clone was detected a few times. The V gene is TRBV6-6, the J gene TRBJ1-2; a weak D match, TRBD1 (5 bases). The CDR3 runs 14 residues. Germline loops: CDR1 MNHNY, CDR2 SVGAGI (reference sequence). V dropped 6 bases and J dropped 5 bases, with 16 bases sitting between them. CDR3 amino acids: CASRELTVGYGYTF. CDR3 nucleotide sequence: TGTGCCAGCAGGGAATTGACAGTCGGGTATGGCTACACCTTC.

This chain links TRBV5-4 with TRBJ2-2; D is possibly TRBD2 (6 bases). Germline CDR1 SGHNT, CDR2 YYREEE (reference sequence). Trimming took 4 bases from V and 5 from J, leaving 15 bases between them. This CDR3 spans 15 amino acids. The CDR3 is CASSPFGSGTGELFF. The CDR3 DNA reads TGTGCCAGCAGCCCTTTCGGGAGTGGAACCGGGGAGCTGTTTTTT.

The gene calls are TRBV10-3 and TRBJ2-7, with TRBD1 identical over 7 bases. Unmatched junction bases numbered 6, after V lost 10 bases and J lost 0 bases. Per the germline V gene, CDR1 is ENHRY and CDR2 is SYGVKD. The CDR3 length is 13 residues. In nucleotides, the CDR3 is TGTGCCACCCAGGGGGAGAGCTCCTACGAGCAGTACTTC. The encoded protein is CATQGESSYEQYF.

V is TRBV5-1 and J is TRBJ2-5, with 7 bases aligning to TRBD1. After removal of 0 bases from V and 7 bases from J, the junction contained 18 bases not matched to a gene. The CDR3 spans 18 residues. The V gene's germline CDR1 is SGHRS and CDR2 YFSETQ. CDR3 nucleotide sequence: TGCGCCAGCAGCTTGGTATACCGGCTACAGGGGTCAGGTGGGACCCAGTACTTC. Protein: CASSLVYRLQGSGGTQYF.

This clone turned up a few times. The chain carries TRBV11-3 and TRBJ2-3, with 10 bases matching TRBD1. With 4 bases clipped from V and 3 bases from J, the junction kept 4 bases outside the gene matches. The CDR3 has 15 amino acids. The germline V gene encodes CDR1 SGHNT and CDR2 YENEEA. The CDR3 here is CASSSRTGGTDTQYF. As DNA, the CDR3 is TGTGCCAGCAGCTCTCGGACAGGGGGAACAGATACGCAGTATTTT.

The chain links TRBV28 to TRBJ2-7, with 8 bases identical to TRBD1. Germline loops: CDR1 MDHEN, CDR2 SYDVKM. The CDR3 has 12 amino acids. V gave up 11 bases and J gave up 6 bases; unmatched junction bases: 9. The CDR3 reads CAHSQGVREQYF. The CDR3 DNA sequence: TGTGCCCATTCACAGGGGGTTCGCGAGCAGTACTTC.

The genes are TRBV4-3 and TRBJ2-3, with 7 bases lining up with TRBD1. The CDR3 is 15 residues long. The J segment lost 6 bases and the V segment lost 0 bases, leaving 6 bases of the junction unmatched. The V gene's germline CDR1 is LGHNA and CDR2 YSLEER. The DNA of the CDR3 is TGCGCCAGCAGCCAAGATAGACAGGGCGCGGATACGCAGTATTTT. Amino acids: CASSQDRQGADTQYF.

The chain links TRBV2 to TRBJ1-1; a possible D gene is TRBD1 (6 bases). CDR1 and CDR2 from the germline V gene are SNHLY and FYNNEI. The V and J ends lost 1 base and 1 base respectively, with 10 bases between them. This CDR3 comprises 15 residues. The CDR3, as DNA: TGTGCCAGCAGTGAAGAGGGACAACCGAACACTGAAGCTTTCTTT. Protein: CASSEEGQPNTEAFF.

As to this clone: Other DNA sequences within the sample encode an identical CDR3. This sequence joins TRBV5-4 and TRBJ2-7, with 11 bases lining up with TRBD2. Germline V CDR1 and CDR2: SGHNT, YYREEE (reference sequence). With 2 bases clipped from V and 4 bases from J, the junction kept 8 bases outside the gene matches. CDR3 length: 16 residues. Here the CDR3 DNA reads TGTGCCAGCAGCTTAACTTACGGGACTAGCGGATACGAGCAGTACTTC. Translation gives CASSLTYGTSGYEQYF.

This clone was picked up a small number of times. The V gene is TRBV25-1, the J gene TRBJ1-1; tentatively, D is TRBD1 (5 bases). The V gene lost 1 base and the J gene lost 11 bases, with 11 bases spanning the gap. This CDR3 spans 12 amino acids. Germline lookup yields CDR1 MGHDK and CDR2 SYGVNS. This CDR3 reads CASSEWGSWAFF. The CDR3 region has the DNA TGTGCCAGCAGTGAATGGGGCAGCTGGGCTTTCTTT.

The table lists this clone with a few counts. The chain has TRBV28 and TRBJ1-1; 8 bases agree with TRBD1. Germline V gene lookup returns CDR1 MDHEN and CDR2 SYDVKM. V lost 8 bases and J lost 5; bases outside the gene matches: 10. The CDR3 loop spans 14 amino acids. The CDR3: CASYPGGRGTEAFF. CDR3 nucleotides: TGTGCCAGCTACCCAGGGGGCCGGGGAACTGAAGCTTTCTTT.

This clone was seen a handful of times. The chain combines TRBV15 with TRBJ2-5; maybe TRBD2 (6 bases). The CDR3 consists of 18 residues. Trimming removed 0 bases at V and 5 bases at J, with 22 bases between. CDR1 is LNHNV, CDR2 YYDKDF, per germline (reference sequence). CDR3 coding DNA: TGTGCCACCAGCAGAGATTTGCGGGGACTCACGGCGGCGGAGACCCAGTACTTC. Translated, it gives CATSRDLRGLTAAETQYF.

This rearrangement joins TRBV19 to TRBJ1-1, with TRBD1 matching over 8 bases. V was pared by 5 bases and J by 0 bases, with 5 bases of the junction left unmatched. The germline CDR1 and CDR2 sequences are LNHDA and SQIVND (reference sequence). CDR3 length: 15 amino acids. CDR3 bases: TGTGCCAGTAGTCCAGAGACAGGGGTGAACACTGAAGCTTTCTTT. Protein product: CASSPETGVNTEAFF. Full variable domain (rest looked up from reference TRBV19 and TRBJ1-1): DGGITQSPKYLFRKEGQNVTLSCEQNLNHDAMYWYRQDPGQGLRLIYYSQIVNDFQKGDIAEGYSVSREKKESFPLTVTSAQKNPTAFYLCASSPETGVNTEAFFGQGTRLTVV.

This chain joins TRBV27 and TRBJ2-7; D might be TRBD1 (6 bases). V was clipped by 0 bases and J by 4 bases, with 16 bases between them. This CDR3 contains 16 residues. Germline CDR1 reads MNHEY; CDR2 reads SMNVEV (reference sequence). This chain's CDR3 is CASSLSAPGQGYEQYF. CDR3 DNA sequence: TGTGCCAGCAGTTTATCAGCACCGGGACAAGGGTACGAGCAGTACTTC.

The chain uses TRBV6-6 and TRBJ1-2, with 10 bases identical to TRBD1. The CDR3 is 15 residues long. CDR1 and CDR2 (germline): MNHNY, SVGAGI (reference sequence). V lost 2 bases and J lost 6; bases outside the gene matches: 6. As DNA, the CDR3 is TGTGCCAGCAGTTACAGACAGGGGGCAAATAATGGCTACACCTTC. It codes for CASSYRQGANNGYTF.

The rearrangement uses TRBV6-5 and TRBJ2-5, with 8 bases identical to TRBD2. Trimming cost V 7 bases and J 14 bases; bases outside gene matches: 12. The CDR3 runs to 12 residues. CDR1 and CDR2 (germline): MNHEY, SVGAGI. CDR3 residues: CASTTVAGRPYF. The CDR3 coding sequence is TGTGCCAGCACCACGGTAGCGGGGCGACCTTACTTC.

The chain links TRBV28 to TRBJ2-3, with D possibly matching TRBD2 (7 bases). The germline CDR1 and CDR2 sequences are MDHEN and SYDVKM. Deletions cut 4 bases from V and 4 bases from J, with 18 bases between. The CDR3 length is 16 residues. CDR3 loop: CASSYPLRGASDTQYF. The CDR3 region has the DNA TGTGCCAGCAGTTACCCCCTCCGGGGGGCCTCAGATACGCAGTATTTT.

The rearrangement joins TRBV28 to TRBJ2-5, with 10 positions matching TRBD2. V was pared by 5 bases and J by 5 bases, with 17 bases of the junction left unmatched. Germline V CDR1 and CDR2: MDHEN, SYDVKM. CDR3 length: 18 residues. The CDR3 loop is CASSPIGAGGPSIETQYF. Here the CDR3 DNA reads TGTGCCAGCAGTCCCATCGGAGCGGGGGGGCCGAGTATTGAGACCCAGTACTTC.

The chain links TRBV5-1 to TRBJ1-1, with unresolved D. Germline lookup yields CDR1 SGHRS and CDR2 YFSETQ. V was pared by 3 bases and J by 3 bases, with 9 bases between. The CDR3 is made up of 13 amino acids. The CDR3 nucleotides read TGCGCCAGCAGCTCGGGGATGCACACTGAAGCTTTCTTT. Protein product: CASSSGMHTEAFF.

This clone was counted once. The chain is built from TRBV6-1 and TRBJ2-1; 12 nucleotides match TRBD2. Germline CDR1 is MNHNS and CDR2 is SASEGT. Trimming at V came to 2 bases and at J to 0 bases, leaving 8 bases not matched to a gene. This CDR3 region has 19 residues. The CDR3 coding sequence is TGTGCCAGCAGTGAAATCCTAGCGGGAGGGGGAAGCTCCTACAATGAGCAGTTCTTC. Amino acid sequence: CASSEILAGGGSSYNEQFF.

Here the CDR3 DNA reads TGCAGCGTTGACACAGGGTCAGGGGAGCTGTTTTTT. Protein: CSVDTGSGELFF. J is TRBJ2-2 and V is TRBV29-1; D perhaps matches TRBD1 (6 bases). The CDR3 totals 12 residues. Germline loops: CDR1 SQVTM, CDR2 ANQGSEA. V was trimmed by 3 bases and J by 8 bases, leaving 10 bases between them.

This clone was observed a few times. This rearrangement joins TRBV7-2 to TRBJ2-2; possibly TRBD2 for D (6 bases). The V gene's germline CDR1 is SGHTA and CDR2 FQGNSA. The V gene lost 7 bases and the J gene lost 5 bases, with 23 bases spanning the gap. CDR3 length equals 17 residues. The CDR3 DNA reads TGTGCCAGCACCATCTACCCCAGGAGGGCAACAACCGGGGAGCTGTTTTTT. The encoded protein is CASTIYPRRATTGELFF.

This sequence joins TRBV19 and TRBJ1-4, with 7 bases aligning to TRBD1. The CDR3 contains 16 residues. The J segment lost 2 bases and the V segment lost 1 base, leaving 4 bases of the junction unmatched. Germline lookup yields CDR1 LNHDA and CDR2 SQIVND (reference sequence). CDR3 loop: CASSIGGGQTNEKLFF. The CDR3 DNA sequence: TGTGCCAGTAGTATAGGAGGGGGACAGACTAATGAAAAACTGTTTTTT.

The chain joins TRBV10-3 to TRBJ1-6, with unresolved D. Trimming cost V 11 bases and J 10 bases, with 12 bases left between them. The CDR3 has 11 residues. Germline V gene sequence: CDR1 ENHRY, CDR2 SYGVKD. The CDR3 DNA reads as TGTGCCCCCCGGGTCGTGTCACCCCTCCACTTT. Amino acids: CAPRVVSPLHF.